A single sample gave rise to the 2 T cell receptor beta chains below, sequenced in a study of blood T cell repertoires in COVID-19. Generated by immunoSEQ multiplex PCR, the TCRdb table keeps only in-frame clones and is missing some. The sample holds some 150,000 clones, approximately 85% seen once. Sequenced: peripheral blood. These receptors were taken from a man aged 55-75 years with COVID-19, enrolled during active disease.

CDR3 loop: CASSLVRGTYNEQFF. The CDR3 nucleotides read TGCGCCAGCAGCTTGGTCAGGGGAACCTACAATGAGCAGTTCTTC. The chain combines TRBV5-1 with TRBJ2-1, with a possible D match to TRBD1 (6 bases). V lost 0 bases to trimming and J lost 2 bases, with 9 bases between them. The V gene's germline CDR1 is SGHRS and CDR2 YFSETQ. This CDR3 is 15 amino acids long.

This chain uses TRBV15 with TRBJ1-2; TRBD1 might be the D (5 bases). V shed 2 bases and J shed 1 base, with 11 bases lying between them. The germline gives CDR1 LNHNV, CDR2 YYDKDF (reference sequence). The CDR3 spans 15 residues. The CDR3 coding sequence is TGTGCCACCAGCAGACAGGGAACGAGTAACTATGGCTACACCTTC. The encoded protein is CATSRQGTSNYGYTF.